This passage covers 25 T cell receptor beta chains from one sample sequenced in a study of T cell clonality in common variable immunodeficiency. Clones were sequenced by immunoSEQ multiplex PCR, and TCRdb holds only the in-frame ones, with some missing. This sample includes 52,000 or so clones with no singletons; its ten biggest clones take up roughly 0.83%. Material for sequencing was peripheral blood mononuclear cells. These receptors originate from a person aged 18 to 75 in good health.

In its sample, this clone was seen many times. The missing CDR3 end, 3 residues past where the read stops, is filled in from the germline J gene. V and J are TRBV2 and TRBJ2-1; weak D call: TRBD2 (6 bases). The germline V gene encodes CDR1 SNHLY and CDR2 FYNNEI. Trimming cost V 8 bases and J 9 bases, with 14 bases left between them. The CDR3 has 12 residues. CDR3 bases read: TGTGCCAGCCTAGCGCCCGGGGGTGAG. Translation: CASLAPGGE. The full CDR3 is CASLAPGGEQFF.

This clone has at least ten counts. The CDR3 end falls 3 residues outside the read, so it is completed with the germline J gene. The rearrangement joins TRBV5-1 to TRBJ2-7, with D perhaps matching TRBD2 (5 bases). Per germline, CDR1 SGHRS and CDR2 YFSETQ. Trimming took off 7 bases at V and 3 bases at J, with 17 bases between the two ends. The CDR3 is 14 residues long. The DNA read from the CDR3 is TGCGCCAGCGCTCCTTTAGCGTCTGGCTACGAG. Amino acids: CASAPLASGYE. The whole CDR3 protein is CASAPLASGYEQYF. Full variable domain (missing parts from reference TRBV5-1 and TRBJ2-7): KAGVTQTPRYLIKTRGQQVTLSCSPISGHRSVSWYQQTPGQGLQFLFEYFSETQRNKGNFPGRFSGRQFSNSRSEMNVSTLELGDSALYLCASAPLASGYEQYFGPGTRLTVT.

This clone was observed a few times. One junction end disagrees with the germline gene, perhaps due to a read error. The read gets to within 3 residues of the CDR3 end, and the germline J gene fills in the rest. The chain carries TRBV5-1 and TRBJ2-5; 8 positions match TRBD1. Germline CDR1 and CDR2: SGHRS and YFSETQ. The CDR3 loop spans 15 amino acids. Here the CDR3 reads CVSSLRTGGLETQYF. The CDR3 DNA, read in part, is TGCGTCAGCAGCTTGCGTACAGGGGGGTTAGAGACC. The whole variable domain, filled in from reference TRBV5-1 and TRBJ2-5, reads KAGVTQTPRYLIKTRGQQVTLSCSPISGHRSVSWYQQTPGQGLQFLFEYFSETQRNKGNFPGRFSGRQFSNSRSEMNVSTLELGDSALYLCVSSLRTGGLETQYFGPGTRLLVL.

Many counts were recorded for this clone. Coverage ceases 3 residues before the CDR3 finishes, and the germline J gene fills in the end. The chain couples TRBV18 to TRBJ2-3; D is perhaps TRBD2 (5 bases). The CDR3 has 15 amino acids. V lost 5 bases, J lost 1 base, and 13 bases lay in between. The germline V gene encodes CDR1 KGHSH and CDR2 LQKENI. The CDR3 here is CASSVGVGGTDTQYF. The sequenced part of the CDR3 DNA is TGTGCCAGCTCAGTGGGAGTCGGGGGCACAGATACG.

About this clone: From the germline J gene comes the end of the CDR3, since the read stops 3 residues before it. This sequence joins TRBV11-2 and TRBJ1-2; maybe TRBD1 (5 bases). This CDR3 contains 15 residues. The germline V gene has CDR1 SGHAT and CDR2 FQNNGV. With 6 bases removed from V and 5 bases from J, the gap between germline ends came to 19 bases. Incomplete CDR3 DNA: TGTGCCAGCAGTGCTGGGGCGGGGGAAGGGTATGGC. It specifies CASSAGAGEGYG. The full CDR3 protein reads CASSAGAGEGYGYTF.

About this clone: The CDR3 end lies 3 residues beyond the end of the read and is filled in from the germline J gene. The chain has TRBV5-1 and TRBJ1-2; D possibly corresponds to TRBD1 (5 bases). This CDR3 spans 16 amino acids. CDR1 is SGHRS and CDR2 is YFSETQ in the germline V gene. CDR3 bases read: TGCGCCAGCAGCGGAGGGGCTAGCGCAACCTACAATGAG. The encoded protein is CASSGGASATYNE. In full, the CDR3 is CASSGGASATYNEYTF.

This clone was seen at least ten times. The read ends 3 residues early relative to the CDR3; the germline J gene fills the gap. The chain carries TRBV5-1 and TRBJ2-3; D remains ambiguous. CDR1 is SGHRS and CDR2 is YFSETQ in the germline V gene. The CDR3 loop spans 12 amino acids. CDR3 DNA (partial): TGCGCCAGCAGCTTAATACAAGAGACG. Translating gives CASSLIQET. The CDR3 as a whole reads CASSLIQETQYF.

This clone was seen at least ten times. The CDR3 DNA, read in part, is TGTGCCAGCAGCCGGGGACTAGCGGGAGCGGACGAG. Amino acids: CASSRGLAGADE. The entire CDR3 is CASSRGLAGADEQYF. The V call is TRBV12-3 or TRBV12-4, the J call TRBJ2-7; 14 bases align to TRBD2. The read terminates 3 residues ahead of where the CDR3 ends, so the germline J gene completes it. The CDR3 runs 15 residues. Losses at the gene ends were 6 bases for V and 5 bases for J; bases not matched to a gene: 6.

This clone was observed many times. The observed sequence ends 3 residues before the CDR3 terminus, with the missing tail filled in from the germline J gene. The chain has TRBV28 and TRBJ2-1; the D is unclear. This CDR3 has 15 residues. Germline CDR1 is MDHEN and CDR2 is SYDVKM. The V end was cut by 3 bases, the J end by 4 bases, with 13 bases between. The CDR3 loop reads CASSLAAEAYNEQFF. CDR3 bases read: TGTGCCAGCAGTTTGGCGGCCGAGGCTTACAATGAG. Full variable domain (rest looked up from reference TRBV28 and TRBJ2-1): DVKVTQSSRYLVKRTGEKVFLECVQDMDHENMFWYRQDPGLGLRLIYFSYDVKMKEKGDIPEGYSVSREKKERFSLILESASTNQTSMYLCASSLAAEAYNEQFFGPGTRLTVL.

This clone was seen repeatedly, ten times or more. From the germline J gene comes the end of the CDR3, since the read stops 3 residues before it. The chain carries TRBV6-2 or TRBV6-3 and TRBJ1-1; D gene uncertain. Germline V gene data show CDR1 as MNHEY and CDR2 as SVGEGT. The CDR3 consists of 15 residues. Trimming took off 4 bases at V and 1 base at J, with 13 bases between the two ends. CDR3 protein: CASSSPGSRNTEAFF. The sequenced part of the CDR3 DNA is TGTGCCAGCAGTTCCCCGGGGAGTCGGAACACTGAA.

This clone has at least ten counts. The read ends 3 residues shy of where the CDR3 ends; the end is completed using the germline J gene. This chain uses TRBV28 with TRBJ1-2; D may be TRBD1 (5 bases). The CDR3 is made up of 16 amino acids. The germline V gene encodes CDR1 MDHEN and CDR2 SYDVKM. V was clipped by 4 bases and J by 6 bases, with 21 bases between them. CDR3 loop: CASSSPRGASSDGYTF. The covered CDR3 bases are TGTGCCAGCAGTTCTCCTCGTGGGGCCAGCAGCGATGGC.

This clone was seen ten or more times. The sequenced fragment ends 3 residues before the CDR3 boundary, so the rest is inferred from the germline J gene. The chain carries TRBV7-2 and TRBJ1-1, with D uncertain. Trimming took 1 base from V and 1 from J, leaving 7 bases between them. This CDR3 comprises 14 residues. The V gene's germline CDR1 is SGHTA and CDR2 FQGNSA. The part of the CDR3 DNA that was read is TGTGCCAGCAGCTTAGACTCGGGGAACACTGAA. Protein: CASSLDSGNTE. The full CDR3 protein is CASSLDSGNTEAFF.

The table lists this clone with many counts. The covered CDR3 bases are TGTGCCAGTAGTGGGACAGGGGCCCGGTCCGGC. This codes for CASSGTGARSG. The CDR3 in its entirety is CASSGTGARSGYTF. The chain has TRBV19 and TRBJ1-2; 10 bases are shared with TRBD1. The read terminates 3 residues ahead of where the CDR3 ends, so the germline J gene completes it. CDR3 size: 14 residues. The germline V gene encodes CDR1 LNHDA and CDR2 SQIVND (reference sequence).

This clone was counted at least ten times. Read data end 3 residues before the CDR3 end; the end is taken from the germline J gene. The chain is built from TRBV5-1 and TRBJ2-3; a possible D gene is TRBD2 (6 bases). The germline V gene has CDR1 SGHRS and CDR2 YFSETQ. Trimming took off 0 bases at V and 8 bases at J, with 16 bases between the two ends. The CDR3 has 15 residues. Here the CDR3 reads CASSLDRGSGATQYF. Partial CDR3 DNA: TGCGCCAGCAGCTTGGACCGGGGTAGCGGCGCTACG.

This clone has ten or more counts. The read is 3 residues too short to cover the CDR3 end, so that end is filled in from the germline J gene. V and J are TRBV7-9 and TRBJ2-5; D may be TRBD1 (6 bases). The CDR3 has 15 amino acids. V was trimmed by 2 bases and J by 2 bases, leaving 12 bases between them. Germline assignment: CDR1 SEHNR and CDR2 FQNEAQ (reference sequence). CDR3 DNA (partial): TGTGCCAGCAGCTTAAACAGGGACCTACAAGAGACC. Translation: CASSLNRDLQET. The whole CDR3 reads CASSLNRDLQETQYF. Using reference TRBV7-9 and TRBJ2-5 for the parts outside the CDR3, the full variable domain is DTGVSQNPRHKITKRGQNVTFRCDPISEHNRLYWYRQTLGQGPEFLTYFQNEAQLEKSRLLSDRFSAERPKGSFSTLEIQRTEQGDSAMYLCASSLNRDLQETQYFGPGTRLLVL.

Comment on this clone: This may come from a read error, since a much larger clone is one base off. Sequencing ends 3 residues short of the CDR3 end; the germline J gene provides the rest. The V gene is TRBV18, the J gene TRBJ2-2; TRBD1 agrees at 8 bases. The CDR3 spans 15 residues. CDR1 is KGHSH, CDR2 LQKENI, per germline. The CDR3 sequence: CASSPIGQGDEKLFF. The sequenced part of the CDR3 DNA is TGTGCCAGCTCACCAATCGGACAGGGTGATGAAAAG.

This clone has ten or more counts. The read terminates 3 residues ahead of where the CDR3 ends, so the germline J gene completes it. J is TRBJ2-3 and V is TRBV11-2; D gene ambiguous. The V gene's germline CDR1 is SGHAT and CDR2 FQNNGV. With 5 bases removed from V and 6 bases from J, the gap between germline ends came to 6 bases. CDR3 size: 11 residues. CDR3 bases read: TGTGCCAGCAGCCCTACCGATACG. It specifies CASSPTDT. In full, the CDR3 reads CASSPTDTQYF.

In its sample, this clone was seen many times. CDR3 loop: CASSPVAGATNTGELFF. The part of the CDR3 DNA that was read is TGTGCCAGCTCACCAGTAGCGGGGGCCACGAACACCGGGGAG. This rearrangement joins TRBV18 to TRBJ2-2; 9 bases agree with TRBD2. Read sequence stops 3 residues before the CDR3 end, and the germline J gene provides the missing end. The CDR3 consists of 17 residues. CDR1 is KGHSH, CDR2 LQKENI, per germline. V lost 2 bases, J lost 0 bases, and 4 bases stayed unmatched.

The sample holds many counts of this clone. The read terminates 3 residues ahead of where the CDR3 ends, so the germline J gene completes it. The chain recombines TRBV28 with TRBJ2-2; 7 bases fit TRBD1. This CDR3 contains 15 residues. V was clipped by 7 bases and J by 5 bases; unmatched bases: 10. Germline lookup yields CDR1 MDHEN and CDR2 SYDVKM. The CDR3 protein is CASIARDRPTGELFF. CDR3 DNA (partial): TGTGCCAGCATCGCTAGGGACAGACCAACCGGGGAG.

This clone showed up many times. This may stem from a read error, because a much larger clone lies one nucleotide away. The read falls 3 residues short of the CDR3 end, and the missing part is taken from the germline J gene. J is TRBJ1-4 and V is TRBV20-1, with a possible D match to TRBD1 (5 bases). Germline-derived CDR1 and CDR2 are DFQATT and SNEGSKA (reference sequence). The CDR3 covers 18 residues. The CDR3 reads CSRARGEWNFSGANVLFF. The part of the CDR3 DNA that was read is TGCAGTAGGGCAAGAGGGGAGTGGAACTTCTCTGGGGCCAACGTA.

This clone was found a few times. A clone one base away is much larger, so this may be a read error. The CDR3 extends 3 residues past the end of the read, so its final part is completed from the germline J gene. The chain uses TRBV7-9 and TRBJ1-4; possibly TRBD1 for D (5 bases). This CDR3 comprises 15 residues. Germline CDR1 reads SEHNR; CDR2 reads FQNEAQ (reference sequence). The DNA read from the CDR3 is TGTGCCGTCCAGGGATACCCCTCTGGGGCCAACGTA. Its translation is CAVQGYPSGANV. The complete CDR3 protein is CAVQGYPSGANVLFF.

This clone was observed many times. The read halts 3 residues ahead of the CDR3 end, with the missing end drawn from the germline J gene. This chain connects TRBV7-9 to TRBJ1-1, with 7 nucleotides matching TRBD1. Germline V gene data show CDR1 as SEHNR and CDR2 as FQNEAQ (reference sequence). The CDR3 loop spans 15 amino acids. With V trimmed by 7 bases and J by 0 bases, 8 bases remained unmatched. CDR3 region: CASTEPGQLNTEAFF. CDR3 DNA (partial): TGTGCCAGCACCGAACCGGGACAGCTGAACACTGAA.

This clone was observed many times. The read comes to an end 3 residues before the CDR3 does, leaving the germline J gene to fill in the end. This rearrangement joins TRBV18 to TRBJ2-1; TRBD2 might be the D (6 bases). In germline, CDR1 is KGHSH, CDR2 LQKENI. The ends were cut back, 4 bases at V and 3 bases at J, with 13 bases in the middle. The CDR3 is made up of 15 amino acids. The sequenced CDR3 bases are TGTGCCAGCTCACGTCCGGGGGAAGGCTACAATGAG. The encoded protein is CASSRPGEGYNE. The whole CDR3 is CASSRPGEGYNEQFF.

This clone was seen many times. The CDR3 end falls 3 residues outside the read, so it is completed with the germline J gene. The chain carries TRBV5-1 and TRBJ2-3, with 7 nucleotides matching TRBD1. V was pared by 10 bases and J by 5 bases, with 16 bases of the junction left unmatched. From germline, CDR1 is SGHRS and CDR2 YFSETQ. This CDR3 is 15 amino acids long. Partial CDR3 DNA: TGCGCCTCAGCTTGGTGGACAGGAGCCCGAGATACG. Protein product: CASAWWTGARDT. The entire CDR3 sequence reads CASAWWTGARDTQYF.

Many counts were recorded for this clone. The read ends 3 residues early relative to the CDR3; the germline J gene fills the gap. The chain recombines TRBV27 with TRBJ2-1; the match to TRBD1 covers 10 bases. In germline, CDR1 is MNHEY, CDR2 SMNVEV (reference sequence). The V segment lost 8 bases and the J segment 4 bases; nucleotides outside the gene matches: 14. There are 17 residues in the CDR3. The CDR3: CASGEHTGTGEYNEQFF. The CDR3 DNA, read in part, is TGTGCCAGCGGAGAACACACCGGGACAGGGGAATACAATGAG.